This T cell receptor beta chain was sequenced for a study of blood T cells in healthy people across ages. The authors ran a second PCR of about 6 to 12 cycles using a sample-barcoded 5' primer and a J-beta primer mix. TCRdb analysed the 5' RACE reads with MiXCR anew, one entry per CDR3 protein. The data hold about 1.5 million distinct CDR3 sequences, with roughly 40% observed a single time. The study drew donors from healthy Caucasian individuals in Russia aged 6 to 90. Extracted total RNA amounted to at least 6 micrograms for each sample. The CDR3 is 11 amino acids. The V gene lost 6 bases and the J gene lost 5 bases, with 10 bases spanning the gap. CDR1 and CDR2 (germline): DFQATT, SNEGSKA (reference sequence).

The source material was blood. The TCR originated in a woman younger than 35 in good health. The genes are TRBV20-1 and TRBJ2-5, with D maybe TRBD2 (5 bases). The chain's CDR3 is CSAPGGETQYF. CDR3 nucleotide sequence: TGCAGTGCACCAGGAGGCGAGACCCAGTACTTC.